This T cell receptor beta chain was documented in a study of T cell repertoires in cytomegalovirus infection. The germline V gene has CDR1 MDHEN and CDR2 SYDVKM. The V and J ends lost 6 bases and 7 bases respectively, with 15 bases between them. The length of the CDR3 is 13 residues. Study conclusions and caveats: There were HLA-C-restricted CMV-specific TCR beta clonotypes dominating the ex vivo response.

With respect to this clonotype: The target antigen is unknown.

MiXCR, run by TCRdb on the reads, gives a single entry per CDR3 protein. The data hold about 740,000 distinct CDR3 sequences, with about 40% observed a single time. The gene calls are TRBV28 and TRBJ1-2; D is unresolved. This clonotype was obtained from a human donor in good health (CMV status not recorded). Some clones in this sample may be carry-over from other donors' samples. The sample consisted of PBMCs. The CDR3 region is CASSPGSQRGYTF. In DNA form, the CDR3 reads TGTGCCAGCAGCCCCGGGTCTCAGCGTGGCTACACCTTC.